This TCR beta chain came from a study of Ad26.COV2.S vaccination and SARS-CoV-2 variants. Method: immunoSEQ multiplex PCR; TCRdb's copy keeps in-frame clones and lacks some. The sample holds about 390,000 clones, more than 85% seen once. Germline values: CDR1 SQVTM, CDR2 ANQGSEA. V was pared by 5 bases and J by 0 bases, with 8 bases of the junction left unmatched. The CDR3 contains 15 residues. Treatment described: 15 to 20 received Ad26.COV2.S at low or high dose, single or two shots; about 5 received placebo; per-sample allocation not given. Specimens were obtained on day 63 following the first vaccine or placebo injection.

Sample: peripheral blood, taken in a trial of Ad26.COV2.S vaccine versus placebo. The chain carries TRBV29-1 and TRBJ2-7; TRBD1 matches at 9 bases. The receptor was isolated from a person between 18 and 65 years old who received the Ad26.COV2.S COVID-19 vaccine or a placebo. DNA for the CDR3: TGCAGCGTTACCCCTGGACAGGGGAGCTCCTACGAGCAGTACTTC. This sequence encodes CSVTPGQGSSYEQYF.